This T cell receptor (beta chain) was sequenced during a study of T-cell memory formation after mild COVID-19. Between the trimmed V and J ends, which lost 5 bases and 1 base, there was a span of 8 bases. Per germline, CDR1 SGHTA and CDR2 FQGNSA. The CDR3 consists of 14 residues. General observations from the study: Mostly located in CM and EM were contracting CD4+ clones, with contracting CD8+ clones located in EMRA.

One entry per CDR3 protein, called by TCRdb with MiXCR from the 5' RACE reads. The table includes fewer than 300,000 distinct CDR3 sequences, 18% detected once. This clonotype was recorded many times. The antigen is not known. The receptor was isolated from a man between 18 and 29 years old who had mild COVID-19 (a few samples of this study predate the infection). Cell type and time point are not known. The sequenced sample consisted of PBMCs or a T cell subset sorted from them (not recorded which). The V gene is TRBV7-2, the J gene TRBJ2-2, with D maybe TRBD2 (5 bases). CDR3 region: CASSPDLNTGELFF. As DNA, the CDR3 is TGTGCCAGCAGCCCGGACTTGAACACCGGGGAGCTGTTTTTT.